One and the same sample provided the 21 T cell receptor beta chains below, sequenced in a study of OX40 agonist ivuxolimab in advanced cancers. Sequenced by immunoSEQ multiplex PCR; TCRdb stores in-frame clones only, minus some. This table holds around 38,000 clones, 65% to 90% found once. This specimen was CD4+ or CD8+ T cells sorted from blood, taken in a trial of the OX40 agonist ivuxolimab. The source of these receptors is an adult with an advanced solid tumor such as melanoma, head and neck, liver or kidney cancer.

The CDR3 nucleotides are TGTGCCAGCAGCCTCAAACCGGGATCGGGCCCTGAAGCTTTCTTT. It yields the protein CASSLKPGSGPEAFF. The chain joins TRBV7-9 to TRBJ1-1, with unresolved D. This CDR3 is 15 amino acids long. Germline-derived CDR1 and CDR2 are SEHNR and FQNEAQ (reference sequence). V lost 5 bases and J lost 6, with 19 bases in between.

This clone occurred once. The chain combines TRBV4-2 with TRBJ2-7; D might be TRBD1 (6 bases). Trimming cost V 3 bases and J 0 bases, with 9 bases left between them. This CDR3 comprises 14 residues. Germline CDR1 LGHNA, CDR2 YNFKEQ. The CDR3 DNA reads TGTGCCAGCAGCCAGGGGGACACCTCCTACGAGCAGTACTTC. Amino acids: CASSQGDTSYEQYF.

The J gene is TRBJ2-1, the V gene TRBV2; D is perhaps TRBD1 (6 bases). V dropped 6 bases and J dropped 7 bases, with 10 bases sitting between them. This CDR3 comprises 12 residues. Per the germline V gene, CDR1 is SNHLY and CDR2 is FYNNEI. The CDR3 sequence: CASRGTINEQFF. The CDR3 nucleotides are TGTGCCAGCAGAGGGACAATAAATGAGCAGTTCTTC.

The chain combines TRBV28 with TRBJ1-1; D possibly corresponds to TRBD1 (5 bases). This CDR3 is 14 amino acids long. Germline assignment: CDR1 MDHEN and CDR2 SYDVKM. Between the trimmed V and J ends, which lost 2 bases and 6 bases, there was a span of 13 bases. CDR3 region: CASSLGMGTAEAFF. The CDR3 coding sequence is TGTGCCAGCAGTTTAGGGATGGGGACGGCTGAAGCTTTCTTT.

This clone was seen once. V gene TRBV7-9 combines with J gene TRBJ2-7; 14 positions match TRBD2. This CDR3 is built from 15 residues. CDR1 and CDR2 from the germline V gene are SEHNR and FQNEAQ (reference sequence). The V gene end was trimmed by 3 bases and the J gene end by 8 bases; junction bases not matched to a gene: 6. This chain's CDR3 is CASSLGLAGVSQQYF. Here the CDR3 DNA reads TGTGCCAGCAGCTTGGGACTAGCGGGAGTTAGTCAGCAGTACTTC.

The V and J genes are TRBV2 and TRBJ1-1; D gene unclear. Germline CDR1 SNHLY, CDR2 FYNNEI. The CDR3 extends over 11 amino acids. The V end was cut by 10 bases, the J end by 3 bases, with 9 bases between. The CDR3 is CATLSYTEAFF. CDR3 nucleotide sequence: TGTGCCACCCTCTCGTACACTGAAGCTTTCTTT.

This clone appeared once. This sequence joins TRBV7-2 and TRBJ2-3; D gene uncertain. The V end was cut by 3 bases, the J end by 5 bases, with 6 bases between. Looked up from germline, CDR1 is SGHTA and CDR2 is FQGNSA. CDR3 size: 12 residues. CDR3 in amino acids: CASSLSLDTQYF. The DNA for the CDR3 is TGTGCCAGCAGCTTGTCACTAGATACGCAGTATTTT.

V gene TRBV19 combines with J gene TRBJ1-1; no definite D call. Germline V gives CDR1 LNHDA, CDR2 SQIVND (reference sequence). The CDR3 loop spans 13 amino acids. V was trimmed by 4 bases and J by 5 bases, leaving 11 bases between them. CDR3 sequence: CASSRAPRTEAFF. CDR3 bases: TGTGCCAGTAGTAGGGCCCCGCGGACTGAAGCTTTCTTT.

J is TRBJ1-2 and V is TRBV5-1; TRBD1 matches at 9 bases. The germline V gene has CDR1 SGHRS and CDR2 YFSETQ. The V gene end was trimmed by 4 bases and the J gene end by 2 bases; junction bases not matched to a gene: 12. CDR3 length: 17 amino acids. The CDR3 protein is CASSPDSGTGINYGYTF. The CDR3 DNA reads TGCGCCAGCAGCCCCGACAGCGGGACAGGGATAAACTATGGCTACACCTTC.

V and J are TRBV4-1 and TRBJ2-1; D gene ambiguous. The V gene's germline CDR1 is MGHRA and CDR2 YSYEKL. Deletions cut 1 base from V and 8 bases from J, with 6 bases between. The CDR3 length is 12 residues. CDR3 in amino acids: CASSQAADEQFF. The CDR3 DNA reads as TGCGCCAGCAGCCAAGCGGCGGATGAGCAGTTCTTC.

Relative to its sample, this clone is medium-sized. The chain combines TRBV30 with TRBJ1-1, with unresolved D. Germline values: CDR1 GTSNPN, CDR2 SVGIG (reference sequence). V dropped 0 bases and J dropped 0 bases, with 11 bases sitting between them. This CDR3 region has 15 residues. The CDR3 is CAWSVLGRVNTEAFF. In DNA, the CDR3 is TGTGCCTGGAGTGTACTTGGGCGGGTGAACACTGAAGCTTTCTTT. Combining the CDR3 with reference TRBV30 and TRBJ1-1 gives the whole variable domain SQTIHQWPATLVQPVGSPLSLECTVEGTSNPNLYWYRQAAGRGLQLLFYSVGIGQISSEVPQNLSASRPQDRQFILSSKKLLLSDSGFYLCAWSVLGRVNTEAFFGQGTRLTVV.

The chain recombines TRBV13 with TRBJ2-7; D might be TRBD1 (6 bases). CDR3 size: 16 residues. Trimming removed 6 bases at V and 0 bases at J, with 18 bases between. Germline V gene lookup returns CDR1 PRHDT and CDR2 FYEKMQ (reference sequence). CDR3 protein: CASSGSDTGPSYEQYF. DNA for the CDR3: TGTGCCAGCAGTGGATCGGATACAGGGCCCTCCTACGAGCAGTACTTC. Based on the CDR3 plus reference TRBV13 and TRBJ2-7, the full variable domain is AAGVIQSPRHLIKEKRETATLKCYPIPRHDTVYWYQQGPGQDPQFLISFYEKMQSDKGSIPDRFSAQQFSDYHSELNMSSLELGDSALYFCASSGSDTGPSYEQYFGPGTRLTVT.

This clone was seen a few times. The chain is built from TRBV9 and TRBJ2-1; no firm D call. V was trimmed by 3 bases and J by 6 bases, leaving 4 bases between them. Germline V lookup: CDR1 SGDLS, CDR2 YYNGEE. The CDR3 covers 11 residues. The CDR3 bases are TGTGCCAGCAGCGCCTCCAATGAGCAGTTCTTC. This translates into CASSASNEQFF.

J is TRBJ2-2 and V is TRBV28, with D possibly being TRBD1 or TRBD2 (5 bases each). V was clipped by 9 bases and J by 2 bases, with 16 bases between them. The germline V gene has CDR1 MDHEN and CDR2 SYDVKM. The CDR3 extends over 15 amino acids. The CDR3 protein is CASSRGRENTGELFF. The CDR3 DNA follows: TGTGCCAGTTCTCGGGGCAGGGAAAACACCGGGGAGCTGTTTTTT.

The chain employs TRBV15 and TRBJ1-2; weak D call: TRBD1 (5 bases). V lost 0 bases and J 7 bases, leaving 18 bases between the germline ends. The CDR3 is 16 residues long. From germline, CDR1 is LNHNV and CDR2 YYDKDF (reference sequence). CDR3 sequence: CATSRDRSHGAFGYTF. CDR3 in DNA: TGTGCCACCAGCAGAGATCGGTCACATGGGGCCTTTGGCTACACCTTC. Full variable domain (missing parts from reference TRBV15 and TRBJ1-2): DAMVIQNPRYQVTQFGKPVTLSCSQTLNHNVMYWYQQKSSQAPKLLFHYYDKDFNNEADTPDNFQSRRPNTSFCFLDIRSPGLGDTAMYLCATSRDRSHGAFGYTFGSGTRLTVV.

The chain carries TRBV19 and TRBJ2-1, with 8 bases identical to TRBD2. The CDR3 length is 14 residues. Germline assignment: CDR1 LNHDA and CDR2 SQIVND (reference sequence). V lost 4 bases to trimming and J lost 5 bases; unmatched junction nucleotides: 4. This CDR3 reads CASSKRGSHNEQFF. CDR3 DNA: TGTGCCAGTAGTAAGCGGGGGTCACACAATGAGCAGTTCTTC.

As for this clone: An end of the junction does not agree with germline; a read error may underlie this. The chain employs TRBV7-7 and TRBJ2-5; weak D call: TRBD1 (5 bases). The CDR3 consists of 17 residues. Germline CDR1 is SSHAT and CDR2 is FNYEAQ (reference sequence). This CDR3 reads CASSLRQGLNPQETQYF. The CDR3, as DNA: TGTGCTAGCAGCTTACGGCAGGGCTTAAACCCCCAAGAGACCCAGTACTTC.

The rearrangement uses TRBV2 and TRBJ1-3; 7 bases align to TRBD1. V was clipped by 5 bases and J by 1 base; unmatched bases: 5. Looked up from germline, CDR1 is SNHLY and CDR2 is FYNNEI. The CDR3 is 15 amino acids. As DNA, the CDR3 is TGTGCCAGCAGTTCGACAGGGACGTCTGGAAACACCATATATTTT. Translation gives CASSSTGTSGNTIYF. Full variable domain (rest looked up from reference TRBV2 and TRBJ1-3): EPEVTQTPSHQVTQMGQEVILRCVPISNHLYFYWYRQILGQKVEFLVSFYNNEISEKSEIFDDQFSVERPDGSNFTLKIRSTKLEDSAMYFCASSSTGTSGNTIYFGEGSWLTVV.

The chain couples TRBV6-4 to TRBJ2-1; D perhaps matches TRBD2 (6 bases). V lost 2 bases and J lost 4, with 12 bases in between. Germline loops: CDR1 MRHNA, CDR2 SNTAGT. The CDR3 contains 15 residues. CDR3 residues: CASSDRLANYNEQFF. CDR3 nucleotides: TGTGCCAGCAGTGACAGGCTAGCGAATTACAATGAGCAGTTCTTC.

The V and J genes are TRBV4-2 and TRBJ2-1; D not resolved. CDR1 is LGHNA and CDR2 is YNFKEQ in the germline V gene. The CDR3 sequence is 16 residues long. V gave up 0 bases and J gave up 0 bases, with 9 bases separating them. The CDR3 region is CASSQETAISYNEQFF. CDR3 DNA: TGTGCCAGCAGCCAAGAGACGGCCATCTCCTACAATGAGCAGTTCTTC.

The chain couples TRBV30 to TRBJ2-7; 10 bases fit TRBD2. This CDR3 spans 15 amino acids. The germline gives CDR1 GTSNPN, CDR2 SVGIG (reference sequence). J lost 3 bases, V lost 3 bases, and 8 bases had no gene match. CDR3 DNA sequence: TGTGCCTGGAGCTCGAGGACTAGCGGAAGCTACGAGCAGTACTTC. Protein product: CAWSSRTSGSYEQYF.